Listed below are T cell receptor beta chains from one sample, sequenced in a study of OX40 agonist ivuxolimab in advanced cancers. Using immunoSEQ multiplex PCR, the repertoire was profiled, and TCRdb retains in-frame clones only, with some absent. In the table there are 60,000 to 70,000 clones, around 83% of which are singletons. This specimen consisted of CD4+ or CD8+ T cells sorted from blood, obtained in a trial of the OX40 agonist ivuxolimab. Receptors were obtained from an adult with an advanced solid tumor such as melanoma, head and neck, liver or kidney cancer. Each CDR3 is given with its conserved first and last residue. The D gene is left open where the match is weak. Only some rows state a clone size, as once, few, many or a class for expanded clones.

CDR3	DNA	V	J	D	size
CASSVATGSSYEQYF	TGTGCCAGCAGCGTAGCTACCGGTAGCTCCTACGAGCAGTACTTC	TRBV9	TRBJ2-7	.	.
CASSVGQGGYGYTF	TGCGCCAGCAGTGTGGGACAGGGTGGCTATGGCTACACCTTC	TRBV10-2	TRBJ1-2	TRBD1	.
CASTFLAQETQYF	TGTGCCAGCACGTTCCTAGCGCAAGAGACCCAGTACTTC	TRBV2	TRBJ2-5	.	.
CASSLVAYEQYF	TGTGCCAGCAGCTTAGTTGCGTACGAGCAGTACTTC	TRBV7-2	TRBJ2-7	.	.
CASSLPTSPDTQYF	TGCGCCAGCAGCTTGCCCACTAGTCCAGATACGCAGTATTTT	TRBV5-1	TRBJ2-3	.	.
CASRIGQGSINEQFF	TGTGCCAGCAGAATCGGACAGGGGTCCATCAATGAGCAGTTCTTC	TRBV28	TRBJ2-1	TRBD1	.
CASSLIGGVYGYTF	TGTGCCAGCTCTCTAATAGGGGGGGTCTATGGCTACACCTTC	TRBV28	TRBJ1-2	.	.
CASSLVTLAGWGNEQFF	TGTGCCAGCAGCTTAGTCACTCTAGCGGGGTGGGGCAATGAGCAGTTCTTC	TRBV11-2	TRBJ2-1	TRBD2	.
CASSRGHGAYEQYF	TGTGCCAGCAGCCGAGGCCACGGCGCCTACGAGCAGTACTTC	TRBV7-9	TRBJ2-7	.	.
CASSLTGVMNTEAFF	TGTGCCAGCAGCCTCACAGGGGTTATGAACACTGAAGCTTTCTTT	TRBV7-2	TRBJ1-1	TRBD1	.
CASSLSGGVAGELFF	TGTGCCAGCAGTTTATCAGGGGGGGTGGCCGGGGAGCTGTTTTTT	TRBV27	TRBJ2-2	.	.
CASSFRRNQEIQYF	TGTGCCAGCAGCTTCCGTAGAAACCAAGAAATTCAGTACTTC	TRBV5-6	TRBJ2-7	.	few
CASSSGVYEQYF	TGTGCCAGCAGTTCCGGGGTCTACGAGCAGTACTTC	TRBV28	TRBJ2-7	.	.
CATSRDLGQSSYEQYF	TGTGCCACCAGCAGAGATTTGGGACAGAGCTCCTACGAGCAGTACTTC	TRBV15	TRBJ2-7	TRBD1	.
CASSPSSGEQFF	TGTGCCAGCTCACCTTCGAGTGGGGAGCAGTTCTTC	TRBV18	TRBJ2-1	.	.
CASSESREGLNEKLFF	TGCGCCAGCAGTGAGTCCAGAGAGGGACTTAATGAAAAACTGTTTTTT	TRBV10-2	TRBJ1-4	.	.
CASSETTQETQYF	TGCGCCAGCAGTGAGACGACTCAAGAGACCCAGTACTTC	TRBV10-1	TRBJ2-5	.	once
CASSLVRDTQYF	TGTGCCAGCAGCTTGGTGCGGGATACGCAGTATTTT	TRBV5-6	TRBJ2-3	.	.
CASSETTFYNEQFF	TGTGCCAGCAGTGAAACCACTTTCTACAATGAGCAGTTCTTC	TRBV25-1	TRBJ2-1	.	.
CASSPGQGIYEQYF	TGTGCCAGCAGCCCCGGACAGGGGATCTACGAGCAGTACTTC	TRBV5-4	TRBJ2-7	TRBD1	.
CASSYGWTSGRRRETQYF	TGTGCCAGCAGCTATGGGTGGACTAGCGGGAGGCGTCGGGAGACCCAGTACTTC	TRBV7-2	TRBJ2-5	TRBD2	once
CASSQDPGRGETQYF	TGCGCCAGCAGCCAAGATCCCGGGAGGGGAGAGACCCAGTACTTC	TRBV4-3	TRBJ2-5	TRBD2	.
CASSSRTSGLGNEQFF	TGCGCCAGCAGCTCCAGAACTAGCGGGCTTGGGAATGAGCAGTTCTTC	TRBV4-3	TRBJ2-1	TRBD2	.
CAAQGYNTGELFF	TGTGCCGCCCAAGGGTACAACACCGGGGAGCTGTTTTTT	TRBV19	TRBJ2-2	.	.
CASSQGGFRRNEQFF	TGTGCCAGCAGCCAGGGAGGATTCCGTCGTAATGAGCAGTTCTTC	TRBV7-6	TRBJ2-1	.	.
CASSLESRGGTQYF	TGTGCCAGCAGCTTAGAGTCTAGGGGGGGTACGCAGTATTTT	TRBV11-2	TRBJ2-3	.	few
CASSFLGTGAYEQYF	TGTGCCAGCAGTTTTTTAGGGACAGGGGCCTACGAGCAGTACTTC	TRBV27	TRBJ2-7	TRBD1	.
CASSQDKGAGANEKLFF	TGCGCCAGCAGCCAAGATAAGGGGGCGGGGGCTAATGAAAAACTGTTTTTT	TRBV4-1	TRBJ1-4	TRBD1	.
CASSVSSGRGYEQYF	TGTGCCAGCAGCGTATCCTCAGGGCGGGGTTACGAGCAGTACTTC	TRBV9	TRBJ2-7	.	.
CAWSQGAHEQYF	TGTGCCTGGAGTCAGGGGGCCCACGAGCAGTACTTC	TRBV30	TRBJ2-7	TRBD1	few
CASSFILLRGQGRGGELFF	TGTGCCAGCAGCTTCATATTACTGCGCGGGCAGGGAAGAGGTGGGGAGCTGTTTTTT	TRBV7-9	TRBJ2-2	.	.
CASSVPSPETQYF	TGTGCCAGCTCAGTCCCTTCCCCAGAGACCCAGTACTTC	TRBV18	TRBJ2-5	.	.
CAISGTGDGYTF	TGTGCCATCAGTGGCACGGGGGATGGCTACACCTTC	TRBV10-3	TRBJ1-2	.	.
CASTLPLMNTEAFF	TGTGCCAGCACCTTACCCCTTATGAACACTGAAGCTTTCTTT	TRBV28	TRBJ1-1	.	.
CASSLGFDTRQEAFF	TGTGCCAGCAGCTTAGGATTCGACACCCGCCAGGAAGCTTTCTTT	TRBV5-4	TRBJ1-1	.	.
CASSKVRGRRGTEAFF	TGTGCCAGCAGCAAAGTGCGGGGCCGCCGAGGGACTGAAGCTTTCTTT	TRBV21-1	TRBJ1-1	.	.
CASSSQNVGAFF	TGCGCCAGCAGCTCCCAGAACGTAGGAGCTTTCTTT	TRBV4-1	TRBJ1-1	.	few
CASSPTRGLAVTYNEQFF	TGTGCCAGCAGTCCCACCCGGGGACTAGCGGTTACCTACAATGAGCAGTTCTTC	TRBV27	TRBJ2-1	TRBD2	.
CAWDPGGTTLGETQYF	TGTGCCTGGGACCCCGGCGGGACAACCCTCGGCGAGACGCAGTATTTT	TRBV30	TRBJ2-3	.	.
CAWSAARAGWGQPQHF	TGTGCCTGGAGTGCCGCCCGGGCAGGGTGGGGTCAGCCCCAGCATTTT	TRBV30	TRBJ1-5	.	many
CAWSRDSTGELFF	TGTGCCTGGAGTCGGGACAGCACCGGGGAGCTGTTTTTT	TRBV30	TRBJ2-2	TRBD1	.
CASSLDGGEIGYTF	TGTGCCAGCAGCTTAGATGGCGGAGAAATCGGCTACACCTTC	TRBV7-9	TRBJ1-2	.	.
CASSSLGQENTGELFF	TGTGCCAGCAGTTCCCTGGGACAGGAGAACACCGGGGAGCTGTTTTTT	TRBV2	TRBJ2-2	TRBD1	.
CASTGLGGSNTGELFF	TGCGCCAGCACGGGACTCGGTGGGAGTAACACCGGGGAGCTGTTTTTT	TRBV5-1	TRBJ2-2	.	.
CASSQLQTGTDTQYF	TGCGCCAGCAGCCAACTCCAGACAGGCACAGATACGCAGTATTTT	TRBV4-3	TRBJ2-3	.	.
CASTRRAGYNEQFF	TGCGCCAGCACCCGTAGGGCGGGTTACAATGAGCAGTTCTTC	TRBV5-1	TRBJ2-1	.	.
CASSLDRVNSPLHF	TGCGCCAGCAGCTTGGACAGGGTTAATTCACCCCTCCACTTT	TRBV5-1	TRBJ1-6	.	.
CASSFRGRDEQYF	TGTGCCAGCAGTTTTAGGGGTCGGGACGAGCAGTACTTC	TRBV28	TRBJ2-7	.	.
CASRTGGTAEAFF	TGTGCCAGCAGGACGGGGGGGACAGCTGAAGCTTTCTTT	TRBV28	TRBJ1-1	TRBD1	.
CASSSRGGNQETQYF	TGTGCCAGCAGCTCCAGGGGAGGGAACCAAGAGACCCAGTACTTC	TRBV7-2	TRBJ2-5	.	.
CASSQEYVLAGGGEQFF	TGTGCCAGCAGCCAAGAATACGTACTAGCGGGAGGAGGTGAGCAGTTCTTC	TRBV4-2	TRBJ2-1	TRBD2	.
CASSYSGSESEQYF	TGTGCCAGCAGTTACTCCGGGTCGGAGTCCGAGCAGTACTTC	TRBV6-5	TRBJ2-7	.	.
CASSPVLSSYEQYF	TGTGCCAGCAGCCCAGTATTGAGCTCCTACGAGCAGTACTTC	TRBV27	TRBJ2-7	.	.
CASSPKGGLYGYTF	TGCGCCAGCAGCCCAAAAGGGGGGCTCTATGGCTACACCTTC	TRBV23-1	TRBJ1-2	.	.
CASSLAGQGIAGYTF	TGTGCCAGCAGCTTGGCCGGACAGGGAATCGCTGGCTACACCTTC	TRBV5-4	TRBJ1-2	TRBD1	.
CASSPGTVQMNTEAFF	TGTGCCAGCTCACCGGGAACAGTCCAAATGAACACTGAAGCTTTCTTT	TRBV18	TRBJ1-1	.	.
CAGQGPGVEKLFF	TGTGCCGGCCAGGGGCCCGGGGTTGAAAAACTGTTTTTT	TRBV30	TRBJ1-4	.	few
CASSADSMNTEAFF	TGTGCCAGCAGCGCGGACAGCATGAACACTGAAGCTTTCTTT	TRBV7-2	TRBJ1-1	.	once